A single sample is the source of the 32 T cell receptor beta chains below, sequenced in a study of cytomegalovirus exposure and HLA in healthy donors. Clones were read by immunoSEQ multiplex PCR, and TCRdb kept only the in-frame ones, dropping some. The sample has some 76,000 clones; roughly 94% are singletons. The sample was PBMCs. These receptors were obtained from a woman aged 18-35 years in good health and CMV-seropositive.

The chain recombines TRBV18 with TRBJ2-5; the D gene is possibly TRBD1 (6 bases). Trimming stripped 8 bases from V and 2 bases from J, with 15 bases between. This CDR3 has 14 amino acids. CDR1 and CDR2 from the germline V gene are KGHSH and LQKENI. This chain's CDR3 is CASKTDRTQETQYF. The CDR3 bases are TGTGCCAGCAAAACTGACAGGACACAAGAGACCCAGTACTTC.

The gene calls are TRBV25-1 and TRBJ2-1; TRBD1 agrees at 9 bases. CDR1 MGHDK and CDR2 SYGVNS come from the germline V gene. This CDR3 is built from 16 residues. Unmatched junction bases numbered 2, after V lost 1 base and J lost 1 base. The CDR3 loop is CASSESGTGSYNEQFF. CDR3 bases: TGTGCCAGCAGTGAATCAGGGACAGGGTCCTACAATGAGCAGTTCTTC.

J is TRBJ2-3 and V is TRBV7-3, with 10 bases lining up with TRBD2. There are 15 residues in the CDR3. V shed 2 bases, J shed 2 bases, and the junction held 1 base outside the gene matches. CDR1 SGHTA and CDR2 FQGTGA come from the germline V gene. CDR3 nucleotides: TGTGCCAGCAGCTTACTAGCGGGGGTCACAGATACGCAGTATTTT. This gives the protein CASSLLAGVTDTQYF.

The genes are TRBV7-9 and TRBJ2-1; no firm D call. In germline, CDR1 is SEHNR, CDR2 FQNEAQ (reference sequence). Trimming took off 1 base at V and 3 bases at J, with 10 bases between the two ends. The CDR3 runs to 15 residues. The CDR3 region is CASSLDAGYYNEQFF. In DNA form, the CDR3 reads TGTGCCAGCAGCTTAGACGCAGGCTACTACAATGAGCAGTTCTTC.

V usage is TRBV30 and J usage is TRBJ1-4; 10 bases are a match to TRBD1. Trimming cost V 6 bases and J 0 bases; bases outside gene matches: 7. Germline V CDR1 and CDR2: GTSNPN, SVGIG (reference sequence). The CDR3 is 16 amino acids. CDR3 in amino acids: CACRDRGPTTNEKLFF. The CDR3 region has the DNA TGTGCCTGCCGGGACAGGGGCCCTACAACTAATGAAAAACTGTTTTTT.

This chain links TRBV4-1 with TRBJ2-7; 9 bases line up with TRBD2. V gave up 1 base and J gave up 0 bases; unmatched junction bases: 7. This CDR3 is 17 amino acids long. The germline gives CDR1 MGHRA, CDR2 YSYEKL. In DNA form, the CDR3 reads TGCGCCAGCAGCCAAGCGGATCTAGCGGGGCGCTCCTACGAGCAGTACTTC. As protein: CASSQADLAGRSYEQYF.

In DNA form, the CDR3 reads TGTGCCAGCAGTTTAATACAGGGGGCGGGCACCGGGGAGCTGTTTTTT. As protein: CASSLIQGAGTGELFF. The chain recombines TRBV28 with TRBJ2-2, with 9 bases fitting TRBD1. The germline V gene encodes CDR1 MDHEN and CDR2 SYDVKM. CDR3 length: 16 residues. V dropped 2 bases and J dropped 4; count of bases not matched to a gene: 5. Filled out from reference TRBV28 and TRBJ2-2, the complete variable domain reads DVKVTQSSRYLVKRTGEKVFLECVQDMDHENMFWYRQDPGLGLRLIYFSYDVKMKEKGDIPEGYSVSREKKERFSLILESASTNQTSMYLCASSLIQGAGTGELFFGEGSRLTVL.

V gene TRBV5-1 combines with J gene TRBJ2-1; maybe TRBD2 (5 bases). The length of the CDR3 is 12 residues. Trimming took 0 bases from V and 9 from J, leaving 7 bases between them. Germline values: CDR1 SGHRS, CDR2 YFSETQ. CDR3 region: CASSLEAGEQFF. The DNA of the CDR3 is TGCGCCAGCAGCTTGGAGGCGGGTGAGCAGTTCTTC.

This clone was seen just once. J is TRBJ1-2 and V is TRBV6-4, with TRBD1 matching over 8 bases. The junction had 10 bases not matched to a gene; V was cut back by 6 bases and J by 4 bases. The length of the CDR3 is 15 residues. Germline values: CDR1 MRHNA, CDR2 SNTAGT. CDR3 sequence reads: CASRLTPGQGYGYTF. CDR3 nucleotide sequence: TGTGCCAGCAGACTCACTCCCGGACAGGGCTATGGCTACACCTTC.

The chain couples TRBV14 to TRBJ2-4; possibly TRBD2 for D (5 bases). The CDR3 consists of 16 residues. Trimming pared 1 base from V and 2 bases from J, leaving 12 bases between. Germline CDR1 and CDR2: SGHDN and FVKESK. For the CDR3, the DNA is TGTGCCAGCAGCCAAGCGAGGGTGGCGCCCAAAAACATTCAGTACTTC. It translates to CASSQARVAPKNIQYF.

V and J are TRBV5-4 and TRBJ1-3; D perhaps matches TRBD1 (6 bases). This CDR3 region has 14 residues. Germline V lookup: CDR1 SGHNT, CDR2 YYREEE (reference sequence). The V end was cut by 4 bases, the J end by 2 bases, with 10 bases between. CDR3 coding DNA: TGTGCCAGCAGCGCGGGGGGCCCTGGAAACACCATATATTTT. Protein: CASSAGGPGNTIYF.

The V call is TRBV2, the J call TRBJ1-1; a weak D match, TRBD1 (6 bases). Germline CDR1 SNHLY, CDR2 FYNNEI. The CDR3 sequence is 14 residues long. V lost 5 bases and J lost 0, with 10 bases in between. CDR3 in DNA: TGTGCCAGCAGTCGACAGGTCATGAACACTGAAGCTTTCTTT. Translating it yields CASSRQVMNTEAFF.

This rearrangement joins TRBV11-3 to TRBJ1-2, with TRBD1 matching 7 bases. Germline-derived CDR1 and CDR2 are SGHNT and YENEEA. The V gene end was trimmed by 5 bases and the J gene end by 6 bases; junction bases not matched to a gene: 27. The CDR3 consists of 20 residues. The CDR3 DNA reads TGTGCCAGCAGCGGTCCTCCCGGCACCGGGACAGCCGACAGAGGACATGGCTACACCTTC. Its protein is CASSGPPGTGTADRGHGYTF.

This clone was found once. The rearrangement uses TRBV28 and TRBJ2-1; 7 positions match TRBD2. Germline V gene data show CDR1 as MDHEN and CDR2 as SYDVKM. CDR3 length: 17 residues. After removal of 3 bases from V and 0 bases from J, the junction contained 8 bases not matched to a gene. This CDR3 reads CASSFSWREHSYNEQFF. The DNA of the CDR3 is TGTGCCAGCAGTTTTAGTTGGCGGGAGCACTCCTACAATGAGCAGTTCTTC.

This clone appeared once. V is TRBV7-9 and J is TRBJ1-6; 7 bases match TRBD1. The CDR3 length is 15 residues. V shed 0 bases and J 6 bases; nucleotides not matched to a gene: 2. Germline CDR1 is SEHNR and CDR2 is FQNEAQ (reference sequence). The CDR3 reads CASSLARDSNSPLHF. DNA of the CDR3: TGTGCCAGCAGCTTAGCCCGGGACAGTAATTCACCCCTCCACTTT.

This sequence joins TRBV5-5 and TRBJ1-2, with D uncertain. Per germline, CDR1 SGHKS and CDR2 YYEKEE (reference sequence). Trimming removed 2 bases at V and 5 bases at J, with 7 bases between. The CDR3 consists of 12 residues. CDR3 in amino acids: CASSLTTYGYTF. The CDR3 region has the DNA TGTGCCAGCAGCTTAACGACTTATGGCTACACCTTC.

This sequence joins TRBV5-6 and TRBJ2-2; a possible D gene is TRBD2 (5 bases). V was cut by 4 bases and J by 4 bases, with 26 bases left in between. The CDR3 has 19 amino acids. Germline CDR1 reads SGHDT; CDR2 reads YYEEEE. In DNA, the CDR3 is TGTGCCAGCAGCCCCACCACTAGACGCTTAGGGCGCGGCACCGGGGAGCTGTTTTTT. This translates into CASSPTTRRLGRGTGELFF.

The J gene is TRBJ2-2, the V gene TRBV7-2, with D hard to call. Germline assignment: CDR1 SGHTA and CDR2 FQGNSA. This CDR3 is built from 11 residues. The CDR3 region is CGVGQTGELFF. The CDR3 DNA reads TGTGGAGTTGGGCAGACCGGGGAGCTGTTTTTT.

This chain connects TRBV7-2 to TRBJ2-2, with TRBD1 matching 8 bases. Germline values: CDR1 SGHTA, CDR2 FQGNSA. V was pared by 4 bases and J by 6 bases, with 10 bases of the junction left unmatched. The CDR3 totals 16 residues. In DNA, the CDR3 is TGTGCCAGCAGCTCCCGACAGGGGATAACACCCGGGGAGCTGTTTTTT. It specifies CASSSRQGITPGELFF.

The V call is TRBV18, the J call TRBJ1-1; D is possibly TRBD1 (5 bases). Trimming took off 3 bases at V and 0 bases at J, with 17 bases between the two ends. Germline lookup yields CDR1 KGHSH and CDR2 LQKENI. The CDR3 is made up of 17 amino acids. DNA of the CDR3: TGTGCCAGCTCACCTTACTCCCCGACAGCGCTGAACACTGAAGCTTTCTTT. Translated: CASSPYSPTALNTEAFF.

The chain combines TRBV11-3 with TRBJ1-4, with TRBD1 as a possible D gene (6 bases). The CDR3 is made up of 15 amino acids. V dropped 5 bases and J dropped 4 bases, with 14 bases sitting between them. The V gene's germline CDR1 is SGHNT and CDR2 YENEEA. CDR3 in amino acids: CASSQGTGSNEKLFF. The CDR3 DNA follows: TGTGCCAGCAGCCAGGGGACGGGCAGTAATGAAAAACTGTTTTTT.

The CDR3 sequence: CASSSGGSTDTQYF. In DNA, the CDR3 is TGTGCCAGCAGCTCAGGGGGTAGCACAGATACGCAGTATTTT. The chain is built from TRBV11-2 and TRBJ2-3; 7 nucleotides agree with TRBD1. V gave up 4 bases and J gave up 0 bases; unmatched junction bases: 1. Germline CDR1 reads SGHAT; CDR2 reads FQNNGV. This CDR3 is built from 14 residues.

The genes are TRBV6-5 and TRBJ2-5, with 8 bases fitting TRBD1. Germline assignment: CDR1 MNHEY and CDR2 SVGAGI. The CDR3 totals 12 residues. V was pared by 4 bases and J by 5 bases, with 0 bases of the junction left unmatched. CDR3 sequence: CASSWTGETQYF. The CDR3 coding sequence is TGTGCCAGCAGTTGGACAGGGGAGACCCAGTACTTC.

This chain links TRBV18 with TRBJ1-3, with 9 bases matching TRBD1. The CDR3 is 16 amino acids. After removal of 3 bases from V and 4 bases from J, the junction contained 7 bases not matched to a gene. Germline CDR1 is KGHSH and CDR2 is LQKENI. CDR3 coding DNA: TGTGCCAGCTCACCCACCGGGACAGGGTCCGGAAACACCATATATTTT. Translation: CASSPTGTGSGNTIYF.

The chain carries TRBV4-3 and TRBJ1-5, with D possibly TRBD1 on 5 matching bases. Germline CDR1 is LGHNA and CDR2 is YSLEER. V lost 1 base, J lost 5 bases, and 6 bases lay in between. The CDR3 is made up of 13 amino acids. The CDR3: CASSQARDQPQHF. CDR3 nucleotide sequence: TGCGCCAGCAGCCAAGCCAGGGATCAGCCCCAGCATTTT.

The genes are TRBV16 and TRBJ2-1; 9 nucleotides line up with TRBD2. Germline loops: CDR1 KGHSY, CDR2 FQNENV. This CDR3 comprises 16 residues. The J segment lost 7 bases and the V segment lost 1 base, leaving 8 bases of the junction unmatched. The CDR3 loop reads CASSQLPSGVRNEQFF. The CDR3 DNA sequence: TGTGCCAGCAGCCAATTACCTAGCGGGGTGCGGAATGAGCAGTTCTTC. The whole variable domain, filled in from reference TRBV16 and TRBJ2-1, reads GEEVAQTPKHLVRGEGQKAKLYCAPIKGHSYVFWYQQVLKNEFKFLISFQNENVFDETGMPKERFSAKCLPNSPCSLEIQATKLEDSAVYFCASSQLPSGVRNEQFFGPGTRLTVL.

The J gene is TRBJ2-1, the V gene TRBV19, with 7 bases aligning to TRBD2. The CDR3 sequence is 15 residues long. V was pared by 6 bases and J by 5 bases, with 10 bases of the junction left unmatched. Germline CDR1 LNHDA, CDR2 SQIVND (reference sequence). CDR3 sequence: CASSPLAEYHNEQFF. CDR3 nucleotides: TGTGCCAGTAGCCCTCTAGCGGAATATCACAATGAGCAGTTCTTC.

The CDR3 protein is CASSPGTGGRETQYF. The CDR3 nucleotides are TGCGCCAGCAGCCCAGGGACAGGGGGCCGGGAGACCCAGTACTTC. This sequence joins TRBV5-1 and TRBJ2-5; 12 bases map to TRBD1. The CDR3 runs to 15 residues. J was trimmed by 5 bases and V by 4 bases; bases with no gene match: 6. The V gene's germline CDR1 is SGHRS and CDR2 YFSETQ.

The gene calls are TRBV11-3 and TRBJ1-1; 9 bases line up with TRBD1. CDR3 length: 15 residues. The V gene's germline CDR1 is SGHNT and CDR2 YENEEA. V shed 4 bases, J shed 7 bases, and the junction held 10 bases outside the gene matches. The CDR3 DNA follows: TGTGCCAGCAGCTCCGGGACAGGGTTGGAGAGTGAAGCTTTCTTT. Translated: CASSSGTGLESEAFF.

This rearrangement joins TRBV4-2 to TRBJ1-3; D may be TRBD1 (5 bases). Germline V gives CDR1 LGHNA, CDR2 YNFKEQ. V shed 1 base and J shed 8 bases, with 12 bases lying between them. This CDR3 is built from 14 residues. CDR3: CASSQGLDMDTIYF. CDR3 bases: TGTGCCAGCAGCCAAGGTTTGGACATGGACACCATATATTTT.

This clone was recorded once. The chain couples TRBV15 to TRBJ1-5; 9 nucleotides align to TRBD1. This CDR3 has 16 residues. V shed 0 bases and J 7 bases; nucleotides not matched to a gene: 7. The germline gives CDR1 LNHNV, CDR2 YYDKDF (reference sequence). CDR3 region: CATSRDRGQGIQPQHF. As DNA, the CDR3 is TGTGCCACCAGCAGAGACCGGGGACAGGGTATCCAGCCCCAGCATTTT.

The chain joins TRBV4-2 to TRBJ2-1; 9 bases map to TRBD2. From germline, CDR1 is LGHNA and CDR2 YNFKEQ. V shed 4 bases and J 9 bases; nucleotides not matched to a gene: 19. The CDR3 is 18 amino acids. The chain's CDR3 is CASSRRPVREGRGGEQFF. The CDR3 DNA sequence: TGTGCCAGCAGCCGCCGCCCAGTGCGGGAGGGGCGTGGTGGTGAGCAGTTCTTC.